This entry features one T cell receptor (beta chain) sequence. The data originate from a study of blood T cell repertoires in COVID-19. Study as a whole: Acute-phase and convalescent COVID-19 samples originated in the United States, Italy and Spain. The cDNA or gDNA used as material had been derived from T cells, B-cell-depleted T cells, or PBMCs.

Source study methods: Estimation of nucleated cell counts relied on the amplification of reference gene primers. Profiling relied on immunoSEQ multiplex PCR, and the TCRdb table lists in-frame clones only, not all of them. V and J calls and clone size are those listed in that table; D and trimming were worked out from the DNA. The sample consists of fewer than 250,000 clones, around four fifths of them appearing once. A Seattle source enrolled patients during active infection and followed them longitudinally. CDR1 is SGHRS, CDR2 YFSETQ, per germline. The CDR3 has 14 amino acids. The trim removed 4 bases at V and 4 bases at J, leaving 6 bases unmatched.

The rearrangement uses TRBV5-1 and TRBJ1-1; 8 positions match TRBD1. The clonotype comes from a woman aged 80 or over with COVID-19, enrolled during active disease. Input material: peripheral blood. In DNA form, the CDR3 reads TGCGCCAGCAGCCCACAGGGGGGAGCCACTGAAGCTTTCTTT. Translation: CASSPQGGATEAFF.